The 20 T cell receptor beta chains below were found in one sample sequenced in a study of T cell changes during pregnancy in multiple sclerosis. Data came from immunoSEQ multiplex PCR; TCRdb stores just in-frame clones and leaves some out. This sample has approximately 110,000 clones, with about 89% found just once. The sequences come from peripheral blood, collected after pregnancy. The receptor source for this set is a female donor with multiple sclerosis, enrolled in a pregnancy study.

The chain joins TRBV7-3 to TRBJ2-2; 7 bases are shared with TRBD2. Germline V gives CDR1 SGHTA, CDR2 FQGTGA. V dropped 6 bases and J dropped 4; count of bases not matched to a gene: 8. The CDR3 is made up of 15 amino acids. CDR3 region: CASRATAGVTGELFF. CDR3 sequence (DNA): TGTGCCAGCAGAGCCACCGCGGGGGTCACCGGGGAGCTGTTTTTT.

The V gene is TRBV9, the J gene TRBJ1-2; D is perhaps TRBD1 (6 bases). Trimming took off 4 bases at V and 7 bases at J, with 11 bases between the two ends. The CDR3 spans 12 residues. Germline CDR1 SGDLS, CDR2 YYNGEE. The CDR3 nucleotides read TGTGCCAGCAGCTCGGGGGGGGCTGGCTACACCTTC. This encodes CASSSGGAGYTF.

This clone was detected a few times. The chain couples TRBV2 to TRBJ1-2, with D maybe TRBD1 (6 bases). The germline V gene has CDR1 SNHLY and CDR2 FYNNEI. The CDR3 has 12 amino acids. V dropped 9 bases and J dropped 8 bases, with 16 bases sitting between them. CDR3 region: CARPAGVRGYTF. In DNA form, the CDR3 reads TGTGCCAGGCCGGCAGGGGTTCGAGGCTACACCTTC.

The gene calls are TRBV2 and TRBJ1-1; tentatively, D is TRBD1 (6 bases). The V end lost 9 bases, the J end lost 2 bases, and 13 bases lay between the germline ends. CDR1 is SNHLY and CDR2 is FYNNEI in the germline V gene. The CDR3 is made up of 13 amino acids. The CDR3, as DNA: TGTGCCAGTCAGGGGACGGATAACACTGAAGCTTTCTTT. Amino acids: CASQGTDNTEAFF.

The rearrangement links TRBV7-9 to TRBJ2-3; D unresolved. Germline CDR1 reads SEHNR; CDR2 reads FQNEAQ (reference sequence). V was clipped by 5 bases and J by 2 bases, with 8 bases between them. The CDR3 is 13 amino acids. The DNA of the CDR3 is TGTGCCAGCAGCCCCCCCCACACAGATACGCAGTATTTT. Translating it yields CASSPPHTDTQYF. The full variable domain, rest sourced from reference TRBV7-9 and TRBJ2-3, is DTGVSQNPRHKITKRGQNVTFRCDPISEHNRLYWYRQTLGQGPEFLTYFQNEAQLEKSRLLSDRFSAERPKGSFSTLEIQRTEQGDSAMYLCASSPPHTDTQYFGPGTRLTVL.

The genes are TRBV27 and TRBJ2-1; 10 bases are shared with TRBD1. The CDR3 loop spans 17 amino acids. Germline V lookup: CDR1 MNHEY, CDR2 SMNVEV (reference sequence). V was pared by 5 bases and J by 4 bases, with 11 bases of the junction left unmatched. Here the CDR3 DNA reads TGTGCCAGCAGTGCCCTTCCCGACAGGGGGCGTTACAATGAGCAGTTCTTC. Translated: CASSALPDRGRYNEQFF.

This chain uses TRBV19 with TRBJ1-5; the match to TRBD1 covers 8 bases. The CDR3 consists of 13 residues. V was clipped by 3 bases and J by 7 bases; unmatched bases: 2. From germline, CDR1 is LNHDA and CDR2 SQIVND (reference sequence). The CDR3 coding sequence is TGTGCCAGTAGTATGGACAGGGAACAGCCCCAGCATTTT. It codes for CASSMDREQPQHF.

This chain uses TRBV12-5 with TRBJ1-5; 8 bases align to TRBD1. Looked up from germline, CDR1 is LGHNT and CDR2 is FRNRAP. The CDR3 contains 18 residues. After removal of 1 base from V and 3 bases from J, the junction contained 11 bases not matched to a gene. The CDR3 reads CASGLAGWGTGYNQPQHF. CDR3 in DNA: TGTGCTAGTGGTTTGGCCGGGTGGGGGACAGGCTACAATCAGCCCCAGCATTTT.

The chain carries TRBV2 and TRBJ2-3; D might be TRBD2 (6 bases). Germline assignment: CDR1 SNHLY and CDR2 FYNNEI. There are 15 residues in the CDR3. V was cut by 4 bases and J by 0 bases, with 11 bases left in between. CDR3 sequence: CASSGWRGSTDTQYF. The DNA for the CDR3 is TGTGCCAGCAGTGGGTGGCGGGGTAGCACAGATACGCAGTATTTT. Filled out from reference TRBV2 and TRBJ2-3, the complete variable domain reads EPEVTQTPSHQVTQMGQEVILRCVPISNHLYFYWYRQILGQKVEFLVSFYNNEISEKSEIFDDQFSVERPDGSNFTLKIRSTKLEDSAMYFCASSGWRGSTDTQYFGPGTRLTVL.

The V gene is TRBV4-2, the J gene TRBJ1-1; TRBD1 aligns across 8 bases. The trim removed 0 bases at V and 0 bases at J, leaving 3 bases unmatched. The CDR3 runs to 16 residues. CDR1 and CDR2 from the germline V gene are LGHNA and YNFKEQ. This chain's CDR3 is CASSQETGVLNTEAFF. The CDR3 DNA follows: TGTGCCAGCAGCCAAGAGACAGGGGTACTGAACACTGAAGCTTTCTTT.

V usage is TRBV11-2 and J usage is TRBJ1-5; tentative D call: TRBD1 (6 bases). V shed 4 bases and J shed 2 bases, with 9 bases lying between them. The CDR3 consists of 14 residues. Per germline, CDR1 SGHAT and CDR2 FQNNGV. The CDR3 DNA reads as TGTGCCAGCAGCTCCAGGGGAGGCAATCAGCCCCAGCATTTT. Its translation: CASSSRGGNQPQHF.

The CDR3 loop reads CSVKTGGKSSYEQYF. As DNA, the CDR3 is TGCAGCGTAAAGACCGGGGGTAAGAGCTCCTACGAGCAGTACTTC. V is TRBV29-1 and J is TRBJ2-7; D perhaps matches TRBD2 (6 bases). From germline, CDR1 is SQVTM and CDR2 ANQGSEA. Trimming removed 6 bases at V and 0 bases at J, with 18 bases between. The CDR3 is 15 residues long.

The chain recombines TRBV2 with TRBJ2-2, with TRBD1 identical over 10 bases. The CDR3 is 15 amino acids. V shed 5 bases, J shed 5 bases, and the junction held 5 bases outside the gene matches. The germline V gene encodes CDR1 SNHLY and CDR2 FYNNEI. CDR3: CASSTDRGQTGELFF. CDR3 DNA sequence: TGTGCCAGCAGTACCGACAGGGGGCAGACCGGGGAGCTGTTTTTT.

The CDR3 is CASRPTGPGELFF. In nucleotides, the CDR3 is TGTGCCAGCAGACCCACAGGGCCCGGGGAGCTGTTTTTT. This sequence joins TRBV2 and TRBJ2-2; a weak D match, TRBD1 (6 bases). Germline-derived CDR1 and CDR2 are SNHLY and FYNNEI. Between the trimmed V and J ends, which lost 6 bases and 6 bases, there was a span of 11 bases. This CDR3 contains 13 residues.

This sequence joins TRBV4-2 and TRBJ1-5, with no clear D. The CDR3 runs to 14 residues. Germline-derived CDR1 and CDR2 are LGHNA and YNFKEQ. The germline V and J ends were trimmed by 1 base and 3 bases, with 7 bases remaining between them. The CDR3 DNA follows: TGTGCCAGCAGCCAAGCGGGATACAATCAGCCCCAGCATTTT. This sequence encodes CASSQAGYNQPQHF.

V usage is TRBV29-1 and J usage is TRBJ2-7; the match to TRBD1 covers 9 bases. CDR1 and CDR2 (germline): SQVTM, ANQGSEA. The CDR3 has 15 residues. V lost 3 bases and J lost 1; bases outside the gene matches: 7. The CDR3 here is CSVEVTGQGSYEQYF. CDR3 sequence (DNA): TGCAGCGTTGAGGTAACGGGACAGGGTTCCTACGAGCAGTACTTC.

This chain joins TRBV7-9 and TRBJ1-2; TRBD1 matches at 7 bases. The CDR3 sequence is 16 residues long. Trimming took 1 base from V and 7 from J; bases not matched to a gene: 12. Germline lookup yields CDR1 SEHNR and CDR2 FQNEAQ (reference sequence). The CDR3 reads CASSLEGDRARGGYTF. CDR3 in DNA: TGTGCCAGCAGCTTAGAGGGAGACAGGGCCCGGGGTGGCTACACCTTC.

The rearrangement uses TRBV6-6 and TRBJ2-1, with 12 bases fitting TRBD2. V was pared by 11 bases and J by 8 bases, with 10 bases of the junction left unmatched. The CDR3 length is 14 residues. Germline V CDR1 and CDR2: MNHNY, SVGAGI (reference sequence). CDR3 in amino acids: CASGASGGADEQFF. DNA for the CDR3: TGTGCCTCTGGGGCTAGCGGGGGGGCCGATGAGCAGTTCTTC.

The chain employs TRBV11-3 and TRBJ2-7; a weak D match, TRBD1 (6 bases). The germline gives CDR1 SGHNT, CDR2 YENEEA. This CDR3 is 13 amino acids long. V shed 2 bases and J shed 6 bases, with 11 bases lying between them. CDR3 amino acids: CASSLMGAGEQYF. The DNA for the CDR3 is TGTGCCAGCAGCTTAATGGGGGCTGGCGAGCAGTACTTC.

This chain links TRBV7-6 with TRBJ1-4; the match to TRBD1 covers 9 bases. V shed 1 base and J 7 bases; nucleotides not matched to a gene: 4. Per germline, CDR1 SGHVS and CDR2 FNYEAQ. This CDR3 contains 15 residues. CDR3 bases: TGTGCCAGCAGCTTAGGACAGGGGGGAGGTGAAAAACTGTTTTTT. This gives the protein CASSLGQGGGEKLFF. The complete variable domain, with remaining parts taken from reference TRBV7-6 and TRBJ1-4, reads GAGVSQSPRYKVTKRGQDVALRCDPISGHVSLYWYRQALGQGPEFLTYFNYEAQQDKSGLPNDRFSAERPEGSISTLTIQRTEQRDSAMYRCASSLGQGGGEKLFFGSGTQLSVL.